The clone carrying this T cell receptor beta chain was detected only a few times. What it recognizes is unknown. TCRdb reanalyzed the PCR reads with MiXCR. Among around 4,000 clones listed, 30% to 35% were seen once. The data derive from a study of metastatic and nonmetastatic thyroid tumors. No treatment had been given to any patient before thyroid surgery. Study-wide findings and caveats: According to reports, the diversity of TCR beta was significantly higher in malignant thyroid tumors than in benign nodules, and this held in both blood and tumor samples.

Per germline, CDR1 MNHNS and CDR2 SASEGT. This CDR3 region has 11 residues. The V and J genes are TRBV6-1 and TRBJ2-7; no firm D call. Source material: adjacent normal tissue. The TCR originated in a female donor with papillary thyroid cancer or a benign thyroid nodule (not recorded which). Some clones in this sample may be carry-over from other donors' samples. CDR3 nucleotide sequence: TGTGCTAGCCGCCTTACCTACGAGCAGTACTTC. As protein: CASRLTYEQYF.